The source of this TCR beta chain is a study of multiple sclerosis patients with progressive multifocal leukoencephalopathy. The table came from immunoSEQ multiplex PCR; TCRdb's copy has only in-frame clones and leaves some out. The table includes 25,000 to 35,000 clones, approximately 84% detected once. Time point: time of PML onset. Natalizumab-treated patients developed PML between about 15 and 56 months into natalizumab therapy. The TCR comes from a human donor with progressive multifocal leukoencephalopathy. This material consisted of PBMCs, taken from a patient treated with natalizumab.

DNA for the CDR3: TGCGCCAGCAGCCAAGACCCCGGGACAGGGGCAGATACGCAGTATTTT. This encodes CASSQDPGTGADTQYF. J is TRBJ2-3 and V is TRBV4-3, with 10 bases fitting TRBD1. The CDR3 is made up of 16 amino acids. Germline V gives CDR1 LGHNA, CDR2 YSLEER. The junction had 4 bases not matched to a gene; V was cut back by 0 bases and J by 4 bases.